This T cell receptor beta chain was observed in a study of beta chain features in type 1 diabetes. Of the isolated RNA, all was reverse transcribed, and so the sequenced material was expressed TCRB transcripts. TCRdb keeps only in-frame clones here, not all; method: immunoSEQ multiplex PCR. Of 450,000 or so clones in the sample, roughly 11% were seen once. In the case of this clone: The same CDR3 also results from other DNA sequences found in this sample.

Sequenced material: naive CD4+ T cells from blood. The clonotype was recovered from a young woman in good health.

The CDR3 is CAIRDVGEMNTGELFF. CDR3 in DNA: TGTGCCATTAGGGATGTGGGGGAGATGAACACCGGGGAGCTGTTTTTT. The V and J genes are TRBV10-3 and TRBJ2-2; the D call may be TRBD1 or TRBD2 (5 bases each). With 9 bases removed from V and 1 base from J, the gap between germline ends came to 18 bases. The CDR3 spans 16 residues. Germline CDR1 and CDR2: ENHRY and SYGVKD.